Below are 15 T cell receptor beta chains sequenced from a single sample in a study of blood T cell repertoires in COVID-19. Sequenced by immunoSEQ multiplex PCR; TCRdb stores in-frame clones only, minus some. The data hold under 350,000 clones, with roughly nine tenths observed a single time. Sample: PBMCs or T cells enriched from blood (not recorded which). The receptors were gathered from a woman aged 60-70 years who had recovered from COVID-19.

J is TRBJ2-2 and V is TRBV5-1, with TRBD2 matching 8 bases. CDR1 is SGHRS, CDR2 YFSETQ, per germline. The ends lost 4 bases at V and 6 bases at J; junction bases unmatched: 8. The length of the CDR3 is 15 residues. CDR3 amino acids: CASSTGGAEAGELFF. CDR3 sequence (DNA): TGCGCCAGCAGCACGGGGGGGGCCGAGGCCGGGGAGCTGTTTTTT.

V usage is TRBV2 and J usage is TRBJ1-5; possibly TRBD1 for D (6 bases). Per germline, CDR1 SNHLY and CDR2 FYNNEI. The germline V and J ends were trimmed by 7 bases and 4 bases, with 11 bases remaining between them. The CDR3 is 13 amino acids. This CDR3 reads CASKGTHNQPQHF. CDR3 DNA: TGTGCCAGCAAAGGGACACATAATCAGCCCCAGCATTTT.

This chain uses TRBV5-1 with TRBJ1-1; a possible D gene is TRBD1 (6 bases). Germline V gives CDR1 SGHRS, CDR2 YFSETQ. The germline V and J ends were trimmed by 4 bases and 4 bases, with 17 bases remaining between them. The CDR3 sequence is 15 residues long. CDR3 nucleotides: TGCGCCAGCAGCGCAGTCGGGGGGGCGCCCACTGAAGCTTTCTTT. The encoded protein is CASSAVGGAPTEAFF. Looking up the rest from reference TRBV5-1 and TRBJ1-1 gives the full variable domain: KAGVTQTPRYLIKTRGQQVTLSCSPISGHRSVSWYQQTPGQGLQFLFEYFSETQRNKGNFPGRFSGRQFSNSRSEMNVSTLELGDSALYLCASSAVGGAPTEAFFGQGTRLTVV.

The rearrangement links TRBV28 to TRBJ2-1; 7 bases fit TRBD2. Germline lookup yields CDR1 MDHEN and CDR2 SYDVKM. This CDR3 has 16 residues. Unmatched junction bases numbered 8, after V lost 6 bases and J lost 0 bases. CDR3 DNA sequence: TGTGCCAGCAGGCCGGGACTATCGAGCTCCTACAATGAGCAGTTCTTC. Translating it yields CASRPGLSSSYNEQFF.

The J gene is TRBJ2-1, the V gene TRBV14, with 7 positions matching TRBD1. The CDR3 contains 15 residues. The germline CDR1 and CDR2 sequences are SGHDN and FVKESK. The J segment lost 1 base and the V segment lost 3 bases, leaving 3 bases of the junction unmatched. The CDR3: CASSQTGWSYNEQFF. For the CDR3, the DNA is TGTGCCAGCAGCCAGACAGGGTGGTCCTACAATGAGCAGTTCTTC. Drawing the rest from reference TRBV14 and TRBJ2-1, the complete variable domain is EAGVTQFPSHSVIEKGQTVTLRCDPISGHDNLYWYRRVMGKEIKFLLHFVKESKQDESGMPNNRFLAERTGGTYSTLKVQPAELEDSGVYFCASSQTGWSYNEQFFGPGTRLTVL.

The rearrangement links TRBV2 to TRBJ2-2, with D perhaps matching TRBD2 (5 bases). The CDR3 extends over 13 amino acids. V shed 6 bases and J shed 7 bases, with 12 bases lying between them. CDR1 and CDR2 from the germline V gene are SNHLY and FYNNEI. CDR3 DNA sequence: TGTGCCAGCAGCCTACGGGATGACGGGGAGCTGTTTTTT. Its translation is CASSLRDDGELFF.

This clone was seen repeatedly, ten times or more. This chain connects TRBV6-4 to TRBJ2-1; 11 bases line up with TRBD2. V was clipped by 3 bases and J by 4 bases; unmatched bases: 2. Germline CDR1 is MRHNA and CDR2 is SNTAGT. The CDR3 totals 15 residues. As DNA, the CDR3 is TGTGCCAGCAGTGATTTAGCGGGGGGGTACAATGAGCAGTTCTTC. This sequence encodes CASSDLAGGYNEQFF.

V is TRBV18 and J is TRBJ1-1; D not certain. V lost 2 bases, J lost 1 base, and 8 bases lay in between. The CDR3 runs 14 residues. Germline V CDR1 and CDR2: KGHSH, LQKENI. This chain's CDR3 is CASSPSEANTEAFF. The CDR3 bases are TGTGCCAGCTCACCATCGGAGGCGAACACTGAAGCTTTCTTT.

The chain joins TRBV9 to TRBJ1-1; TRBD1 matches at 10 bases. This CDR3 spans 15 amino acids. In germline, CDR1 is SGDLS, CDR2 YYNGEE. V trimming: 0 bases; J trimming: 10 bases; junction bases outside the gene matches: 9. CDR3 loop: CASSVVLTGGAGAFF. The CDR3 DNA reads TGTGCCAGCAGCGTAGTTTTGACAGGGGGCGCCGGAGCTTTCTTT.

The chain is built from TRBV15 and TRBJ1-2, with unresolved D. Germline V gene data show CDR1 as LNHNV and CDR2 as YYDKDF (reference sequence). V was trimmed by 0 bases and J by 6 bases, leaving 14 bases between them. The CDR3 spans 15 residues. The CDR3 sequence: CATSRDLGRRDGYTF. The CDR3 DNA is TGTGCCACCAGCAGAGATCTAGGGAGAAGGGATGGCTACACCTTC.

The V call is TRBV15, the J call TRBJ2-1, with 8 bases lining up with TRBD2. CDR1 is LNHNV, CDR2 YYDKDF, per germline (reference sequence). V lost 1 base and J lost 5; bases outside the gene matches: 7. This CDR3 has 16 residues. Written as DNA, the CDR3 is TGTGCCACCAGCAGAGGTGAAACTAGCGGAGACAATGAGCAGTTCTTC. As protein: CATSRGETSGDNEQFF.

The CDR3 DNA sequence: TGTGCCAGCAGTCCCCGACAGGGAAGGTCGAGTTCACCCCTCCACTTT. Encoded protein: CASSPRQGRSSSPLHF. The rearrangement uses TRBV2 and TRBJ1-6; 7 nucleotides match TRBD1. The germline CDR1 and CDR2 sequences are SNHLY and FYNNEI. CDR3 size: 16 residues. After removal of 5 bases from V and 9 bases from J, the junction contained 13 bases not matched to a gene.

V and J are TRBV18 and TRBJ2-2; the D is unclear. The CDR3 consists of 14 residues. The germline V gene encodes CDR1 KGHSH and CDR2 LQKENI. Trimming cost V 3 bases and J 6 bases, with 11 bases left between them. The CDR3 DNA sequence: TGTGCCAGCTCACCCGAGTCGGTCTCCGGGGAGCTGTTTTTT. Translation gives CASSPESVSGELFF.

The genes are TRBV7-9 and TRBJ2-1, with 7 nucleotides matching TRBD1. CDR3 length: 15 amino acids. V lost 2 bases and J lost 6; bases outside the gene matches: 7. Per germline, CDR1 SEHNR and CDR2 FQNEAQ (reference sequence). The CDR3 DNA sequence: TGTGCCAGCAGCTTAATAGGGACAGTGGCCAATGAGCAGTTCTTC. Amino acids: CASSLIGTVANEQFF.

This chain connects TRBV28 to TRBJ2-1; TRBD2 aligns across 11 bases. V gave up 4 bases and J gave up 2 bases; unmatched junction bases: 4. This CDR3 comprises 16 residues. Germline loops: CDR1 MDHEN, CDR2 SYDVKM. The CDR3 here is CASSSLAGGPYNEQFF. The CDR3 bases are TGTGCCAGCAGTTCTCTAGCGGGAGGTCCCTACAATGAGCAGTTCTTC.